This TCR beta chain was obtained from a study of shared clonotypes between healthy human individuals. Study-wide background: CD4 naive cells filled three plates per donor, CD4 memory three, CD8 naive two and CD8 memory one.

From germline, CDR1 is SGHAT and CDR2 FQNNGV. The CDR3 is 14 amino acids. V dropped 0 bases and J dropped 1 base, with 7 bases sitting between them. Note on this clone: Antigen: not known.

How the authors handled the data: From ImmunoSEQ came sequences covering only the junction and carrying no quality scores, so filtering differed. Produced via immunoSEQ multiplex PCR; TCRdb's table is partial and in-frame only. Clonal size and the V and J genes are those of that table, whereas D and trimming came from the DNA. There are roughly 380,000 clones in the sample; around 96% occur only once, and 0.32% lies in the top ten. Findings of the study overall: Measured sharing among donors was expected to vary with sequencing depth.

The receptor comes from a man aged 25-45 years in good health. V gene TRBV11-2 combines with J gene TRBJ2-7, with no clear D. Sequencing was done on a sample of memory CD8+ T cells sorted from blood. As to subset: CD45RO+ cells pooled with CCR7-negative TemRA cells. CDR3 coding DNA: TGTGCCAGCAGCTTAGATCCCGGTTCCTACGAGCAGTACTTC. Translating gives CASSLDPGSYEQYF.